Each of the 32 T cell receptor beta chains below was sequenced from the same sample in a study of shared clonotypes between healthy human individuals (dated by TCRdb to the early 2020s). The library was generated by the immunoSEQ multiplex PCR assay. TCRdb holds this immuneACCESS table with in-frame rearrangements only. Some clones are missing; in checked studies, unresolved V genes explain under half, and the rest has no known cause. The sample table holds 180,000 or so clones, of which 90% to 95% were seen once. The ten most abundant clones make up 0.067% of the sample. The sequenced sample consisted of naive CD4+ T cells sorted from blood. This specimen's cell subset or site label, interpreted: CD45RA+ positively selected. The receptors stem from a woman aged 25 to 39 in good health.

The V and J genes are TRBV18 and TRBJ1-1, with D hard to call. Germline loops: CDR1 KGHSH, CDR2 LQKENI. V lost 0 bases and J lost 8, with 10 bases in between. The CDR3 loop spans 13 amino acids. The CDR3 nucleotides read TGTGCCAGCTCACCACCCGTTAGTCCCGAAGCTTTCTTT. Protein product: CASSPPVSPEAFF.

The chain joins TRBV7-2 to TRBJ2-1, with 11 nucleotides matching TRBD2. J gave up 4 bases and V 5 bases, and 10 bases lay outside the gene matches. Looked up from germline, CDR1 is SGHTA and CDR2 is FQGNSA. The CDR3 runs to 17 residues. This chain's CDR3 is CASSPSPGTSGYNEQFF. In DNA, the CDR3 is TGTGCCAGCAGCCCATCCCCCGGGACTAGCGGATACAATGAGCAGTTCTTC. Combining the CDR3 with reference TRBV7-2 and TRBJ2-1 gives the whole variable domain GAGVSQSPSNKVTEKGKDVELRCDPISGHTALYWYRQSLGQGLEFLIYFQGNSAPDKSGLPSDRFSAERTGGSVSTLTIQRTQQEDSAVYLCASSPSPGTSGYNEQFFGPGTRLTVL.

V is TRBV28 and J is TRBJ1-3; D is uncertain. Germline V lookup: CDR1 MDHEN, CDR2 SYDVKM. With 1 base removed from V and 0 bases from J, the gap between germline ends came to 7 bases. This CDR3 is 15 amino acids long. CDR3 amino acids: CASSLFGGSGNTIYF. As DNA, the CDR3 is TGTGCCAGCAGTTTATTCGGAGGCTCTGGAAACACCATATATTTT. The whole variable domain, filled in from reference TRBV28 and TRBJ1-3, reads DVKVTQSSRYLVKRTGEKVFLECVQDMDHENMFWYRQDPGLGLRLIYFSYDVKMKEKGDIPEGYSVSREKKERFSLILESASTNQTSMYLCASSLFGGSGNTIYFGEGSWLTVV.

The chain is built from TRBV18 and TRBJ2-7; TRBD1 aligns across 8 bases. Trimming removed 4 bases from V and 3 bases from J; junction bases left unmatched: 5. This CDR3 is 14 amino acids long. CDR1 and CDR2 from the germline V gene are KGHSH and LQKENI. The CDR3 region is CASSRGQGGYEQYF. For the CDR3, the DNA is TGTGCCAGCTCACGAGGACAGGGTGGCTACGAGCAGTACTTC.

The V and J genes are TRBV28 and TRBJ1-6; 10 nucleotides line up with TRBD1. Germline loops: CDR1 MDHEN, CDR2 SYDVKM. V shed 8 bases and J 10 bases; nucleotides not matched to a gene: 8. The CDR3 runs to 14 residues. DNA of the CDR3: TGTGCCAGCTTAGCCGACAGGGGGCAATCACCCCTCCACTTT. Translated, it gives CASLADRGQSPLHF.

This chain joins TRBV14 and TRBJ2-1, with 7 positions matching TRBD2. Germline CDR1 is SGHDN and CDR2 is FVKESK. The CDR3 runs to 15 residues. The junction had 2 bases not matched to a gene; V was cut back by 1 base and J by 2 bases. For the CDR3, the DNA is TGTGCCAGCAGCCAAGGCGGGAGTCCCTACAATGAGCAGTTCTTC. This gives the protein CASSQGGSPYNEQFF.

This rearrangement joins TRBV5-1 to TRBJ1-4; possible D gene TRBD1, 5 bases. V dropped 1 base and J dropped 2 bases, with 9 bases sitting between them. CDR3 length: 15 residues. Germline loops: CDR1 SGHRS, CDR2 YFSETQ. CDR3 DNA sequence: TGCGCCAGCAGCTTGTCGGGGACCACTAATGAAAAACTGTTTTTT. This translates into CASSLSGTTNEKLFF.

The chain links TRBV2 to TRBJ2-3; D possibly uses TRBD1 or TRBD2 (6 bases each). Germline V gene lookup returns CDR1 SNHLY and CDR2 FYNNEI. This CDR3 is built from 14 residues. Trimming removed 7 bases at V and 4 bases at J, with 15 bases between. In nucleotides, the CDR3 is TGTGCCAGCACCGAAGGGGGGATCGCAGATACGCAGTATTTT. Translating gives CASTEGGIADTQYF.

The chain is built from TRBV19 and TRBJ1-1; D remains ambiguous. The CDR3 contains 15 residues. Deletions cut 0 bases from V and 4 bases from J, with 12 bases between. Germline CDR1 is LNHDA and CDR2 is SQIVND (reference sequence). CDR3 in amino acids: CASSIDPLRSTEAFF. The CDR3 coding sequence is TGTGCCAGTAGTATAGATCCCCTTAGGTCCACTGAAGCTTTCTTT. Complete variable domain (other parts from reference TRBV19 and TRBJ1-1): DGGITQSPKYLFRKEGQNVTLSCEQNLNHDAMYWYRQDPGQGLRLIYYSQIVNDFQKGDIAEGYSVSREKKESFPLTVTSAQKNPTAFYLCASSIDPLRSTEAFFGQGTRLTVV.

CDR3 sequence reads: CASSLFHNNGQFLDEAFF. The CDR3 DNA reads TGTGCCAGCAGTTTATTTCACAATAACGGACAGTTTTTGGATGAAGCTTTCTTT. This chain links TRBV28 with TRBJ1-1; D is possibly TRBD1 (6 bases). Trimming cost V 1 base and J 7 bases, with 25 bases left between them. This CDR3 comprises 18 residues. Germline loops: CDR1 MDHEN, CDR2 SYDVKM.

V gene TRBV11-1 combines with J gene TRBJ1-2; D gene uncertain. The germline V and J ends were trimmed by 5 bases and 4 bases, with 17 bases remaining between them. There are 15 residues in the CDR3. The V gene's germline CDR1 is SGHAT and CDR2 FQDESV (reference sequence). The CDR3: CASSRDGLSGYGYTF. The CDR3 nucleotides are TGTGCCAGCAGCCGCGATGGGCTCAGCGGCTATGGCTACACCTTC.

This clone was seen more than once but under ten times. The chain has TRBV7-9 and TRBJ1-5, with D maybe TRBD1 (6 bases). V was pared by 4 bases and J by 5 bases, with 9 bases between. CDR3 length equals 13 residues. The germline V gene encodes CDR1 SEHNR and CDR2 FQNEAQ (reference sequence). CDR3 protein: CASSSQGHQPQHF. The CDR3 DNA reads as TGTGCCAGCAGCTCACAGGGTCATCAGCCCCAGCATTTT. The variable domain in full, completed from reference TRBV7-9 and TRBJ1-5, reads DTGVSQNPRHKITKRGQNVTFRCDPISEHNRLYWYRQTLGQGPEFLTYFQNEAQLEKSRLLSDRFSAERPKGSFSTLEIQRTEQGDSAMYLCASSSQGHQPQHFGDGTRLSIL.

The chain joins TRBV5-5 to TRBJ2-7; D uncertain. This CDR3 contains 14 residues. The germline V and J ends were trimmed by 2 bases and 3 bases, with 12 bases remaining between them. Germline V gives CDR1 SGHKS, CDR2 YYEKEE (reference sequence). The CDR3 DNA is TGTGCCAGCAGCTTTAAGGTTGTAGACTACGAGCAGTACTTC. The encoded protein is CASSFKVVDYEQYF.

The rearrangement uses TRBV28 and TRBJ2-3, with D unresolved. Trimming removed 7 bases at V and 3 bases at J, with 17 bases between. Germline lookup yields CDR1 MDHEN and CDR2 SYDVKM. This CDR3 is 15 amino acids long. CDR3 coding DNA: TGTGCCAGCAATCCTTTCCGGAAAATAACAGATACGCAGTATTTT. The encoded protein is CASNPFRKITDTQYF.

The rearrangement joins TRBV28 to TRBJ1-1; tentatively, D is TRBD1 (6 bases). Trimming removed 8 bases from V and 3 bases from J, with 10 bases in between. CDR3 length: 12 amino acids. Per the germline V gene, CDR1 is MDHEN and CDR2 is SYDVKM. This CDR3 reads CASLRTDTEAFF. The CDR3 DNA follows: TGTGCCAGCCTGAGGACAGACACTGAAGCTTTCTTT.

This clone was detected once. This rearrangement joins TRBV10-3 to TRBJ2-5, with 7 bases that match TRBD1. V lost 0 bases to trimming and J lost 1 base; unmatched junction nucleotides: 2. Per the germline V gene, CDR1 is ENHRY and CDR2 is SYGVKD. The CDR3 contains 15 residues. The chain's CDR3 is CAISESGQSQETQYF. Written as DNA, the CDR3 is TGTGCCATCAGTGAGTCGGGACAGTCCCAAGAGACCCAGTACTTC.

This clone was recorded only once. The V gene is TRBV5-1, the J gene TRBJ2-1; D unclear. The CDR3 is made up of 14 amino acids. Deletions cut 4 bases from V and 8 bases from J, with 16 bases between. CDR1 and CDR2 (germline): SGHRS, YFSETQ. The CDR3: CASSLRPSPDEQFF. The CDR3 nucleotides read TGCGCCAGCAGCCTGCGACCCAGTCCAGATGAGCAGTTCTTC.

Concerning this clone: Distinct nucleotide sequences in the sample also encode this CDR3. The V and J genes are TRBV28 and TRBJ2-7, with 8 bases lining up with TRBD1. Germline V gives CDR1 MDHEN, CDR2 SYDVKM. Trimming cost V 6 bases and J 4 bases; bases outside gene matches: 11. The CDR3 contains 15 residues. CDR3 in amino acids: CASRSPGTGDYEQYF. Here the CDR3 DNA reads TGTGCCAGCAGGAGTCCCGGGACAGGTGATTACGAGCAGTACTTC.

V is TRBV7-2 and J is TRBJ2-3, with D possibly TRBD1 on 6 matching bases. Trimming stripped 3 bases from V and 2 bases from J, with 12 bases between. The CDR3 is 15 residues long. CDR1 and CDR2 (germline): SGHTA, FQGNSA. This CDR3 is CASSLDRGPTDTQYF. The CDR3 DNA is TGTGCCAGCAGCTTGGACAGAGGCCCCACAGATACGCAGTATTTT.

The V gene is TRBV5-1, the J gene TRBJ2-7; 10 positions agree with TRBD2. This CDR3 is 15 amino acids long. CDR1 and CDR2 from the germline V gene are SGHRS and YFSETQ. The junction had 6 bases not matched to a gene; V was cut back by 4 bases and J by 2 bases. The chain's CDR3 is CASSIGLAATYEQYF. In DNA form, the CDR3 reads TGCGCCAGCAGCATCGGACTAGCGGCGACCTACGAGCAGTACTTC.

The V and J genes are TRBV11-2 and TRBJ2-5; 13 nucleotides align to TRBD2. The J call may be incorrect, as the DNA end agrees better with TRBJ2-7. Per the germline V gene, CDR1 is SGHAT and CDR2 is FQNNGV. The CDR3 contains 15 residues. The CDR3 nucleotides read TGTGCCAGCAGCGAGGGGACTAGCGGGAATCACGAGCAGTACTTC. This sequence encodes CASSEGTSGNHEQYF.

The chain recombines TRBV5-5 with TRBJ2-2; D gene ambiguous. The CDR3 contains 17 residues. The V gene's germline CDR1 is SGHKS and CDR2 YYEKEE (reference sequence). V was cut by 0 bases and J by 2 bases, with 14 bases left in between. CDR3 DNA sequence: TGTGCCAGCAGCTTGGGTCGACGCGTTTCTAACACCGGGGAGCTGTTTTTT. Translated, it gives CASSLGRRVSNTGELFF.

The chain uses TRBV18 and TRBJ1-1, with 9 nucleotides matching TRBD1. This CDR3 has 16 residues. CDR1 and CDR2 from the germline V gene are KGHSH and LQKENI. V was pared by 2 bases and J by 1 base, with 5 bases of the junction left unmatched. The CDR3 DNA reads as TGTGCCAGCTCACCAGGGACAGGGCGGGGGAACACTGAAGCTTTCTTT. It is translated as CASSPGTGRGNTEAFF.

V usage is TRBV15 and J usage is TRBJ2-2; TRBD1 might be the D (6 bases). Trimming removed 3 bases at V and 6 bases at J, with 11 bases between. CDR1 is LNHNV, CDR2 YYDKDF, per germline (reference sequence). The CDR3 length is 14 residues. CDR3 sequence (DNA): TGTGCCACCAGCAGGTACAGGGCCCCCGGGGAGCTGTTTTTT. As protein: CATSRYRAPGELFF.

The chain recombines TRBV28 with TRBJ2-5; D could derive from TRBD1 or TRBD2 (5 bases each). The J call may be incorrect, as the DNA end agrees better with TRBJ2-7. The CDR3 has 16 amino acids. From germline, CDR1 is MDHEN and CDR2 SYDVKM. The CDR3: CASSLASGPPPYEQYF. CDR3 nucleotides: TGTGCCAGCAGTTTAGCGTCGGGACCTCCCCCCTACGAGCAGTACTTC.

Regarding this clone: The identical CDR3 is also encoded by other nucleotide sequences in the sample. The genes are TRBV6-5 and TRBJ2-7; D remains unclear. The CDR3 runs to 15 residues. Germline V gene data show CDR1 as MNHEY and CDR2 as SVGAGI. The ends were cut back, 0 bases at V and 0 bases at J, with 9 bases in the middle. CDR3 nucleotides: TGTGCCAGCAGTTACTCGGCAGGAAGCTCCTACGAGCAGTACTTC. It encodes CASSYSAGSSYEQYF.

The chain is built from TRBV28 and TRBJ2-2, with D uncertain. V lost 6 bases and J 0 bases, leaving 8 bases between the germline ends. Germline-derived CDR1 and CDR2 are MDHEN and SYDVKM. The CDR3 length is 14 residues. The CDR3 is CASRVGSNTGELFF. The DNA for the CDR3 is TGTGCCAGCAGGGTTGGTTCGAACACCGGGGAGCTGTTTTTT.

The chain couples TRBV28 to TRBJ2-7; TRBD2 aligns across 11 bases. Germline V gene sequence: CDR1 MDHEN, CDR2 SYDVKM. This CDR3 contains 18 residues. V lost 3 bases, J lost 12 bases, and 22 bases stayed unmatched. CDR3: CASSFFSGTSGLWAPRYF. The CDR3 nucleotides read TGTGCCAGCAGTTTTTTTTCGGGGACTAGCGGTCTTTGGGCACCTCGGTACTTC. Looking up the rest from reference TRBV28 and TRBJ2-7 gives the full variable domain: DVKVTQSSRYLVKRTGEKVFLECVQDMDHENMFWYRQDPGLGLRLIYFSYDVKMKEKGDIPEGYSVSREKKERFSLILESASTNQTSMYLCASSFFSGTSGLWAPRYFGPGTRLTVT.

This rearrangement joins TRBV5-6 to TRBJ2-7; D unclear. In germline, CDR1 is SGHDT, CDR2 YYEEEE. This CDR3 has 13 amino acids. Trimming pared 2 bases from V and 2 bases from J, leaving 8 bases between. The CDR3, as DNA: TGTGCCAGCAGCTTAAGAGGAGCCTACGAGCAGTACTTC. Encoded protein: CASSLRGAYEQYF.

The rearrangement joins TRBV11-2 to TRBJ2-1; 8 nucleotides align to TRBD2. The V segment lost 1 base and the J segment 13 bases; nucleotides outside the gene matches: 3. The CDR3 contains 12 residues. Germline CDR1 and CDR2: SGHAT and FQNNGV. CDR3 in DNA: TGTGCCAGCAGCTTAGGGCGGGAGGTTCAGTTCTTC. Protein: CASSLGREVQFF.

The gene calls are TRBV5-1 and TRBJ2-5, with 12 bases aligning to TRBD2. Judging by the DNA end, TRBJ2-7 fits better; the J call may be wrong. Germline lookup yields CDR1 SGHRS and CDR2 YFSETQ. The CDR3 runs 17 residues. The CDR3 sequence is CASSLNGETSGRSEQYF. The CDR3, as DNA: TGCGCCAGCAGCTTAAATGGAGAGACTAGCGGGAGAAGCGAGCAGTACTTC.

The CDR3 loop reads CASRRTGTGEQYF. Written as DNA, the CDR3 is TGTGCCAGCAGACGTACCGGGACAGGGGAGCAGTACTTC. The rearrangement links TRBV5-8 to TRBJ2-7, with 9 bases fitting TRBD1. The germline CDR1 and CDR2 sequences are SGHTS and YDEGEE. Losses at the gene ends were 5 bases for V and 7 bases for J; bases not matched to a gene: 7. The CDR3 loop spans 13 amino acids.